The TCR beta chain described here comes from a study of T-cell reconstitution after alpha-beta-depleted transplantation in children. This clonotype occurred a few times. CDR3 size: 13 residues. Trimming left V 2 bases short and J 7 bases short, with 13 bases between. The V gene's germline CDR1 is SGHRS and CDR2 YFSETQ. TCRbeta library construction was performed incorporating unique molecular identifiers. TCRdb used MiXCR to reprocess the PCR reads, holding one entry per CDR3 protein. Of about 540,000 distinct CDR3 sequences in the sample, 25% to 30% were seen once. The rearrangement joins TRBV5-1 to TRBJ2-7; D perhaps matches TRBD2 (5 bases). This receptor was identified in a boy under three years old with Wiskott-Aldrich syndrome, due to receive a stem cell transplant. This sample comprised PBMCs, obtained before TCRalphabeta/CD19-depleted stem cell transplant. CDR3 loop: CASSFQEEEEQYF. CDR3 DNA sequence: TGCGCCAGCAGCTTTCAGGAGGAGGAAGAGCAGTACTTC.